Shown below are 3 T cell receptor beta chains from a single sample sequenced in a study of blood T cell repertoires in COVID-19. Measured with immunoSEQ multiplex PCR; TCRdb has only the in-frame clones, and not every one. Of 110,000 to 150,000 clones listed, approximately 73% are singletons. Specimen: peripheral blood. These receptors all stem from a man between 60 and 70 years old with acute or convalescent COVID-19.

The chain is built from TRBV28 and TRBJ1-1; D may be TRBD1 (6 bases). This CDR3 has 16 amino acids. The germline CDR1 and CDR2 sequences are MDHEN and SYDVKM. V was clipped by 4 bases and J by 1 base, with 16 bases between them. CDR3 sequence reads: CASSSGLTGRNTEAFF. Here the CDR3 DNA reads TGTGCCAGCAGTTCAGGATTGACAGGCCGGAACACTGAAGCTTTCTTT. Complete variable domain (other parts from reference TRBV28 and TRBJ1-1): DVKVTQSSRYLVKRTGEKVFLECVQDMDHENMFWYRQDPGLGLRLIYFSYDVKMKEKGDIPEGYSVSREKKERFSLILESASTNQTSMYLCASSSGLTGRNTEAFFGQGTRLTVV.

The chain has TRBV9 and TRBJ2-1; 13 bases match TRBD2. The CDR3 totals 16 residues. V dropped 4 bases and J dropped 9; count of bases not matched to a gene: 10. Germline values: CDR1 SGDLS, CDR2 YYNGEE. The chain's CDR3 is CASSKRTSGSVGEQFF. DNA of the CDR3: TGTGCCAGCAGCAAACGGACTAGCGGGAGTGTCGGTGAGCAGTTCTTC.

The chain has TRBV5-1 and TRBJ2-7; 8 nucleotides agree with TRBD1. CDR1 SGHRS and CDR2 YFSETQ come from the germline V gene. The CDR3 totals 15 residues. V shed 5 bases and J 3 bases; nucleotides not matched to a gene: 10. This CDR3 reads CASRLSTGADYEQYF. CDR3 DNA sequence: TGCGCCAGCAGGCTATCGACAGGGGCAGACTACGAGCAGTACTTC.